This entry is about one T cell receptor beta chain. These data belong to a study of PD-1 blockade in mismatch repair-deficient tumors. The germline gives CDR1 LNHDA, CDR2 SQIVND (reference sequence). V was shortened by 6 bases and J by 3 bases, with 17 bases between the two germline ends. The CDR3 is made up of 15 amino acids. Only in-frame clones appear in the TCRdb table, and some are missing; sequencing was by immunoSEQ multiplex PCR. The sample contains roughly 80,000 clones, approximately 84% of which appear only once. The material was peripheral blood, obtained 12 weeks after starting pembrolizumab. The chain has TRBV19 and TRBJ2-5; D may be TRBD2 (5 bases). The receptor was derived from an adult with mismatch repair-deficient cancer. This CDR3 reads CASSLEGEREETQYF. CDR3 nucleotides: TGTGCCAGTAGCCTTGAGGGAGAACGGGAAGAGACCCAGTACTTC.